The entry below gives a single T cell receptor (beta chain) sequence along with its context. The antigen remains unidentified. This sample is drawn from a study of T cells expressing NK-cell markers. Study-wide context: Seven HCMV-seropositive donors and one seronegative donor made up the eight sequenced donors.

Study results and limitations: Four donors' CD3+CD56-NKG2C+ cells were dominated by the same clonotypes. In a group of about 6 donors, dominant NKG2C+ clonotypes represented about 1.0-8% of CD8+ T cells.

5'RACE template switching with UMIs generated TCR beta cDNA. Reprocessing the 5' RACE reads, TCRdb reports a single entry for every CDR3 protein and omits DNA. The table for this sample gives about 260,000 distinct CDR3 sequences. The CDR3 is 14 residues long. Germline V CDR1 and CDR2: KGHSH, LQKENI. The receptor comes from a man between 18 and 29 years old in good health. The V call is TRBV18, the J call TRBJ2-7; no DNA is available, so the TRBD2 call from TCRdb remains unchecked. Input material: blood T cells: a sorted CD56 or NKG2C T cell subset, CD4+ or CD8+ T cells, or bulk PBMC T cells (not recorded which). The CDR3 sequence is CASSPFGTDYEQYF.